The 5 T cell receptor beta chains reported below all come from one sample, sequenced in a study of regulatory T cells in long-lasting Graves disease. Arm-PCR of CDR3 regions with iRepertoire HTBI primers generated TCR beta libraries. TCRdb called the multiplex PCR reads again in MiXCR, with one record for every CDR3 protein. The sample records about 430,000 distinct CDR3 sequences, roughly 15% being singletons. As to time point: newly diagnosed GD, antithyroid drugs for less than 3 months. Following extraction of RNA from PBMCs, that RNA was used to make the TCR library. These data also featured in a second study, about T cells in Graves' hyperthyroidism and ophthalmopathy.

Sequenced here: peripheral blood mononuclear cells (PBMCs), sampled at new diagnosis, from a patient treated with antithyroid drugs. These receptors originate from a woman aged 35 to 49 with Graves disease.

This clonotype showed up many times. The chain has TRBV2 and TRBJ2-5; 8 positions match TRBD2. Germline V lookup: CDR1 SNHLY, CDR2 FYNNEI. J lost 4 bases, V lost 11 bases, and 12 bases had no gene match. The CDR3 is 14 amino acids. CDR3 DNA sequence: TGTGCCCTAATTCCAGCGGGAGTGGGAGAGACCCAGTACTTC. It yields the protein CALIPAGVGETQYF.

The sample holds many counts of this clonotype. The CDR3 region has the DNA TGTGCCTGGAGCGAGGAAAACTACAACGTACAAGAGCAGTTCTTC. Residues: CAWSEENYNVQEQFF. The rearrangement links TRBV30 to TRBJ2-1; D uncertain. The CDR3 runs 15 residues. Germline CDR1 and CDR2: GTSNPN and SVGIG (reference sequence). With 3 bases removed from V and 10 bases from J, the gap between germline ends came to 22 bases.

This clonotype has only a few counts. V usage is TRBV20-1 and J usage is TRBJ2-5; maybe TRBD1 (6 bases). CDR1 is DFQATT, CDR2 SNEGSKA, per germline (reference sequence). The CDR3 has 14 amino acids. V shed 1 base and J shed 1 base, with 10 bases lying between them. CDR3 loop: CSARAGDGQETQYF. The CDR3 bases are TGCAGTGCTAGAGCAGGGGACGGCCAAGAGACCCAGTACTTC.

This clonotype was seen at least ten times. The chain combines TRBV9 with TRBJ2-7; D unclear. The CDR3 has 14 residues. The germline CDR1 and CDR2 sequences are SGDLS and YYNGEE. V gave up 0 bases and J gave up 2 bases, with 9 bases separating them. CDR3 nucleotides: TGTGCCAGCAGCGTAGAAGGGTCGCCCTACGAGCAGTACTTC. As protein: CASSVEGSPYEQYF.

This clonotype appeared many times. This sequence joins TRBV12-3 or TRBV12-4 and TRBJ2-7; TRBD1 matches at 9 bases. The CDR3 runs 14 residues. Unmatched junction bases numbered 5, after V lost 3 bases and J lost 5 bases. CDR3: CASSFGTGFHEQYF. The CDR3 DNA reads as TGTGCCAGCAGTTTTGGGACAGGGTTCCACGAGCAGTACTTC.